These 20 T cell receptor beta chains were sequenced from one sample in a study of tissue T cells after allogeneic stem cell transplantation. Generated by immunoSEQ multiplex PCR, the TCRdb table keeps only in-frame clones and is missing some. The repertoire holds several thousand clones, approximately 45% seen once, with 16% in the top ten. Time point given: mouse harvest day 14 after allogeneic transplant. Tail vein injection delivered 10^7 T-cell-depleted bone marrow cells and 10^6 splenic CD5+ T cells. Sequencing was performed on lymph node tissue. The receptor set was obtained from a female BALB/c mouse given C57BL/6 T cells with graft-versus-host disease after an allogeneic hematopoietic cell transplant.

About this clone itself: The gene symbols are mouse symbols. The CDR3 is cut off 1 residue early in the read; its end comes from the germline J gene. The J gene is TRBJ1-1, the V gene TRBV13-3; D gene unclear. Trimming pared 2 bases from V and 2 bases from J, leaving 4 bases between. This CDR3 has 12 residues. The germline gives CDR1 NNHDY, CDR2 SYVADS. The chain's CDR3 is CASSDSNTEVFF. CDR3 DNA (partial): TGTGCCAGCAGTGACAGCAACACAGAAGTCTTC.

This clone showed up just a few times. The germline and genes are mouse ones. The read ends 1 residue early relative to the CDR3; the germline J gene fills the gap. This chain uses TRBV26 with TRBJ1-3, with a tentative D call TRBD1 (5 bases). Trimming shortened V by 6 bases and J by 0 bases, and 9 bases separated the two germline ends. Germline assignment: CDR1 KGHPV and CDR2 FQNQEV (reference sequence). CDR3 length: 14 amino acids. The CDR3 sequence is CASSGHYSGNTLYF. The CDR3 bases that were read are TGTGCCAGCAGCGGACACTATTCTGGAAATACGCTCTAT.

In regard to this clone: Mouse gene names apply. The read halts 1 residue ahead of the CDR3 end, with the missing end drawn from the germline J gene. The chain employs TRBV1 and TRBJ1-4, with 7 bases that match TRBD1. Germline values: CDR1 NSQYPW, CDR2 LRSPGD (reference sequence). V dropped 4 bases and J dropped 3; count of bases not matched to a gene: 2. The CDR3 is made up of 14 amino acids. This chain's CDR3 is CTCSGQGTNERLFF. The sequenced CDR3 bases are TGCACCTGCAGTGGACAGGGAACCAACGAAAGATTATTT.

About this clone: With a far larger clone one base away, a read error is the likely cause. Genes here carry mouse names. The read terminates 1 residue before the CDR3 end, so the remaining end is supplied by the germline J gene. The V gene is TRBV16, the J gene TRBJ1-4, with 12 bases matching TRBD1. CDR1 and CDR2 from the germline V gene are SGHSA and FRNQAP. The V and J ends lost 6 bases and 6 bases, in that order; junction bases with no gene match: 2. CDR3 length: 14 residues. The CDR3 reads CASRGTGGDERLFF. CDR3 DNA, as far as it was read: TGTGCAAGCAGGGGGACAGGGGGCGACGAAAGATTATTT.

This clone was observed a few times. Each gene name is a mouse one. From the germline J gene comes the end of the CDR3, since the read stops 1 residue before it. This chain uses TRBV26 with TRBJ1-3; D is uncertain. Per germline, CDR1 KGHPV and CDR2 FQNQEV (reference sequence). The CDR3 sequence is 13 residues long. V was shortened by 5 bases and J by 0 bases, with 5 bases between the two germline ends. The covered CDR3 bases are TGTGCCAGCAGTAACCCTTCTGGAAATACGCTCTAT. It translates to CASSNPSGNTLY. The CDR3 in its entirety is CASSNPSGNTLYF. The full variable domain, in which reference TRBV26 and TRBJ1-3 provide the parts outside the CDR3, is NSKVIQTPRYLVKGQGQKAKMRCIPEKGHPVVFWYQQNKNNEFKFLINFQNQEVLQQIDMTEKRFSAECPSNSPCSLEIQSSEAGDSALYLCASSNPSGNTLYFGEGSRLIVV.

As for this clone: Gene names denote mouse genes. Other DNA variants within this sample encode the same CDR3. CDR3 amino acids: CASSRQANSDYTF. CDR3 DNA, as far as it was read: TGTGCCAGCAGTCGCCAGGCAAACTCCGACTACACC. The gene calls are TRBV26 and TRBJ1-2; D is unresolved. The read falls 1 residue short of the CDR3 end, and the missing part is taken from the germline J gene. Germline CDR1 and CDR2: KGHPV and FQNQEV (reference sequence). The CDR3 runs 13 residues. Between the trimmed V and J ends, which lost 4 bases and 0 bases, there was a span of 6 bases.

Relative to its sample, this clone is large (0.1 to 1%). Mouse names are used for the genes. The CDR3 is cut off 1 residue early in the read; its end comes from the germline J gene. The chain couples TRBV15 to TRBJ2-1, with D unresolved. The CDR3 is 13 amino acids. Germline CDR1 is SGHND and CDR2 is FRSKSL. V was clipped by 4 bases and J by 1 base, with 5 bases between them. The CDR3 sequence: CASSSGNYAEQFF. CDR3 DNA (partial): TGTGCCAGCAGTTCCGGGAACTATGCTGAGCAGTTC.

With respect to this clone: Gene labels here are mouse ones. The CDR3 end falls 1 residue outside the read, so it is completed with the germline J gene. The chain recombines TRBV5 with TRBJ2-2, with 8 positions matching TRBD2. CDR1 is LGHNA, CDR2 YNLKQL, per germline (reference sequence). The CDR3 totals 16 residues. The trim removed 1 base at V and 3 bases at J, leaving 4 bases unmatched. The CDR3 sequence is CASSQAGGRDTGQLYF. The sequenced CDR3 bases are TGTGCCAGCAGCCAAGCGGGGGGGCGGGACACCGGGCAGCTCTAC.

Worth noting for this clone: Gene names and germline refer to mouse. The read is 1 residue too short to cover the CDR3 end, so that end is filled in from the germline J gene. The J gene is TRBJ2-5, the V gene TRBV16, with TRBD1 identical over 11 bases. The CDR3 has 13 amino acids. J gave up 5 bases and V 6 bases, and 1 base lay outside the gene matches. Per germline, CDR1 SGHSA and CDR2 FRNQAP. CDR3 DNA (partial): TGTGCAAGCAGGGACAGGGGGCCAGACACCCAGTAC. Its translation: CASRDRGPDTQY. The entire CDR3 sequence reads CASRDRGPDTQYF.

This clone was seen only once. These gene names are mouse names. With the read ending 1 residue before the CDR3 end, the germline J gene is used to fill in that end. J is TRBJ2-3 and V is TRBV19, with D perhaps TRBD2 (5 bases). V lost 4 bases and J 3 bases, leaving 6 bases between the germline ends. Germline V lookup: CDR1 FNHDT, CDR2 SITEND (reference sequence). The CDR3 spans 12 residues. CDR3 loop: CASSPGAETLYF. CDR3 bases read: TGTGCCAGCAGTCCTGGGGCAGAAACGCTGTAT.

This clone was recorded a few times. Genes and germline come from the mouse. The read gets to within 1 residue of the CDR3 end, and the germline J gene fills in the rest. J is TRBJ2-1 and V is TRBV26; tentatively, D is TRBD2 (6 bases). The germline gives CDR1 KGHPV, CDR2 FQNQEV (reference sequence). The V end lost 2 bases, the J end lost 1 base, and 6 bases lay between the germline ends. The length of the CDR3 is 14 residues. The sequenced part of the CDR3 DNA is TGTGCCAGCAGTCTGACTGGGAACTATGCTGAGCAGTTC. Translated: CASSLTGNYAEQF. The CDR3 in full is CASSLTGNYAEQFF.

This clone came up a few times. Germline and genes here are mouse. The read terminates 1 residue ahead of where the CDR3 ends, so the germline J gene completes it. The V call is TRBV15, the J call TRBJ2-1; possibly TRBD2 for D (6 bases). V lost 0 bases, J lost 3 bases, and 6 bases lay in between. The CDR3 has 14 residues. Germline CDR1 SGHND, CDR2 FRSKSL. The DNA read from the CDR3 is TGTGCCAGCAGTTTAGCTGGGGGCTATGCTGAGCAGTTC. This codes for CASSLAGGYAEQF. The whole CDR3 region reads CASSLAGGYAEQFF.

On this clone: Genes and germline are mouse. The read finishes 1 residue shy of the CDR3 end, and the germline J gene is used to complete it. The chain carries TRBV26 and TRBJ2-3; D perhaps matches TRBD2 (6 bases). V was cut by 4 bases and J by 0 bases, with 11 bases left in between. Germline-derived CDR1 and CDR2 are KGHPV and FQNQEV (reference sequence). The CDR3 runs to 15 residues. The covered CDR3 bases are TGTGCCAGCAGTCCCTCAGGGACTAGTGCAGAAACGCTGTAT. This codes for CASSPSGTSAETLY. The CDR3 reads in full as CASSPSGTSAETLYF. Using reference TRBV26 and TRBJ2-3 for the parts outside the CDR3, the full variable domain is NSKVIQTPRYLVKGQGQKAKMRCIPEKGHPVVFWYQQNKNNEFKFLINFQNQEVLQQIDMTEKRFSAECPSNSPCSLEIQSSEAGDSALYLCASSPSGTSAETLYFGSGTRLTVL.

Sample share makes this clone medium-sized. The genes and germline here are from mouse. The sequenced fragment ends 1 residue before the CDR3 boundary, so the rest is inferred from the germline J gene. The V gene is TRBV24, the J gene TRBJ1-5; maybe TRBD1 (5 bases). V was clipped by 6 bases and J by 1 base, with 13 bases between them. CDR3 length: 15 residues. Germline-derived CDR1 and CDR2 are KGHTA and FRNEEI. CDR3 sequence reads: CASRPWGSNNQAPLF. Partial CDR3 DNA: TGTGCCAGCAGGCCCTGGGGGTCCAACAACCAGGCTCCGCTT.

Remarks on this clone: The gene names given are mouse names. The read finishes 1 residue shy of the CDR3 end, and the germline J gene is used to complete it. The V gene is TRBV13-2, the J gene TRBJ2-7; 9 nucleotides agree with TRBD2. Germline CDR1 NNHNN, CDR2 SYGAGS (reference sequence). V was clipped by 2 bases and J by 4 bases; unmatched bases: 4. This CDR3 contains 14 residues. CDR3 loop: CASGDWGGLYEQYF. Incomplete CDR3 DNA: TGTGCCAGCGGTGACTGGGGGGGGCTATATGAACAGTAC.

The sample holds a few counts of this clone. Gene and germline names: mouse. The read ends 1 residue shy of where the CDR3 ends; the end is completed using the germline J gene. V usage is TRBV26 and J usage is TRBJ1-2; D uncertain. The CDR3 spans 14 residues. CDR1 and CDR2 from the germline V gene are KGHPV and FQNQEV (reference sequence). The germline V and J ends were trimmed by 1 base and 1 base, with 7 bases remaining between them. The CDR3 spells CASSLYGVNSDYTF. CDR3 DNA, as far as it was read: TGTGCCAGCAGTCTGTATGGGGTAAACTCCGACTACACC.

With respect to this clone: Genes here carry mouse names. The DNA ends 1 residue before the CDR3 does, and the rest of the CDR3 is filled in from the germline J gene. The rearrangement links TRBV26 to TRBJ2-3; D is unclear. Trimming stripped 4 bases from V and 0 bases from J, with 8 bases between. The CDR3 length is 14 residues. Germline CDR1 reads KGHPV; CDR2 reads FQNQEV (reference sequence). CDR3 bases read: TGTGCCAGCAGTCCTCGTATCAGTGCAGAAACGCTGTAT. Encoded protein: CASSPRISAETLY. The full CDR3 is CASSPRISAETLYF.

Concerning this clone itself: Gene names are mouse gene names. Read sequence stops 1 residue before the CDR3 end, and the germline J gene provides the missing end. Different DNA sequences within this sample yield the same CDR3. The genes are TRBV26 and TRBJ1-1; D call uncertain. In germline, CDR1 is KGHPV, CDR2 FQNQEV (reference sequence). CDR3 length: 12 amino acids. Trimming stripped 2 bases from V and 1 base from J, with 2 bases between. The CDR3 is CASSLINTEVFF. The sequenced CDR3 bases are TGTGCCAGCAGTCTGATAAACACAGAAGTCTTC.

A few counts support this clone. Gene names and germline refer to mouse. The read terminates 1 residue before the CDR3 end, so the remaining end is supplied by the germline J gene. This chain joins TRBV12-2 and TRBJ2-1, with TRBD2 matching 11 bases. CDR3 length equals 15 residues. Trimming removed 2 bases from V and 3 bases from J; junction bases left unmatched: 2. CDR1 and CDR2 from the germline V gene are SGHLS and HYDKME. CDR3 bases read: TGTGCCAGCTCTCCGGGACTGGGGGCCTATGCTGAGCAGTTC. Amino acid sequence: CASSPGLGAYAEQF. The entire CDR3 protein is CASSPGLGAYAEQFF.

Comment on this clone: The germline and genes are mouse ones. The read finishes 1 residue shy of the CDR3 end, and the germline J gene is used to complete it. V is TRBV12-2 and J is TRBJ2-3; 8 bases are a match to TRBD2. Trimming took 0 bases from V and 0 from J; bases not matched to a gene: 4. Germline loops: CDR1 SGHLS, CDR2 HYDKME. The CDR3 runs to 16 residues. The CDR3 DNA, read in part, is TGTGCCAGCTCTCTCGAACTGGGGGCTAGTGCAGAAACGCTGTAT. Translation gives CASSLELGASAETLY. The full-length CDR3 reads as CASSLELGASAETLYF.